Shown below are 11 T cell receptor beta chains from a single sample sequenced in a study of T cell changes during pregnancy in multiple sclerosis. Clones were read by immunoSEQ multiplex PCR, and TCRdb kept only the in-frame ones, dropping some. The sample includes fewer than 75,000 clones, less than 95% seen only once; the top ten take 3.6%. This specimen consisted of peripheral blood, obtained after pregnancy. These receptors were taken from a female donor in good health, enrolled as a control in a pregnancy study.

This clone showed up just a few times. The rearrangement links TRBV28 to TRBJ1-2; TRBD1 might be the D (5 bases). Trimming took 6 bases from V and 7 from J, leaving 15 bases between them. CDR1 and CDR2 (germline): MDHEN, SYDVKM. CDR3 length: 13 amino acids. The chain's CDR3 is CASRQRGRGGYTF. The CDR3 DNA is TGTGCCAGCAGGCAGCGGGGACGAGGTGGCTACACCTTC.

The chain links TRBV6-4 to TRBJ2-2; 7 bases match TRBD2. V lost 4 bases and J lost 2; bases outside the gene matches: 4. Germline V gene data show CDR1 as MRHNA and CDR2 as SNTAGT. CDR3 size: 15 residues. The CDR3 DNA follows: TGTGCCAGCAGTGTAGAGACTAGCAACACCGGGGAGCTGTTTTTT. Amino acid sequence: CASSVETSNTGELFF.

This clone was counted between two and nine times. V and J are TRBV30 and TRBJ1-2, with D unresolved. Between the trimmed V and J ends, which lost 0 bases and 4 bases, there was a span of 12 bases. The CDR3 spans 14 residues. Looked up from germline, CDR1 is GTSNPN and CDR2 is SVGIG (reference sequence). This CDR3 is CAWSVPGESYGYTF. The CDR3, as DNA: TGTGCCTGGAGTGTACCCGGGGAGTCCTATGGCTACACCTTC. Full variable domain (missing parts from reference TRBV30 and TRBJ1-2): SQTIHQWPATLVQPVGSPLSLECTVEGTSNPNLYWYRQAAGRGLQLLFYSVGIGQISSEVPQNLSASRPQDRQFILSSKKLLLSDSGFYLCAWSVPGESYGYTFGSGTRLTVV.

This chain joins TRBV4-2 and TRBJ1-5; D is perhaps TRBD1 (6 bases). The CDR3 runs 18 residues. V was pared by 0 bases and J by 4 bases, with 19 bases between. Germline V gene sequence: CDR1 LGHNA, CDR2 YNFKEQ. In nucleotides, the CDR3 is TGTGCCAGCAGCCAAGAGGCAGGGGAGCTGGGGTGGAATCAGCCCCAGCATTTT. Translated, it gives CASSQEAGELGWNQPQHF.

The V call is TRBV4-2, the J call TRBJ1-2; 8 nucleotides align to TRBD1. With 2 bases clipped from V and 0 bases from J, the junction kept 2 bases outside the gene matches. Germline CDR1 and CDR2: LGHNA and YNFKEQ. There are 15 residues in the CDR3. The CDR3 DNA reads as TGTGCCAGCAGCCAAACAGGGGGGGCTAACTATGGCTACACCTTC. Its translation is CASSQTGGANYGYTF.

V and J are TRBV28 and TRBJ2-7; D uncertain. Germline CDR1 and CDR2: MDHEN and SYDVKM. The CDR3 consists of 12 residues. V lost 6 bases and J lost 3, with 9 bases in between. The CDR3 bases are TGTGCCAGCAGCCCTCCCGTCTACGAGCAGTACTTC. It translates to CASSPPVYEQYF.

The rearrangement links TRBV6-6 to TRBJ1-2, with D unresolved. This CDR3 is 11 amino acids long. Germline lookup yields CDR1 MNHNY and CDR2 SVGAGI (reference sequence). V lost 11 bases and J lost 4, with 11 bases in between. DNA of the CDR3: TGTGCCGAACGGGGTGTCTATGGCTACACCTTC. Translation: CAERGVYGYTF.

V usage is TRBV13 and J usage is TRBJ1-1; tentatively, D is TRBD1 (6 bases). The CDR3 is made up of 15 amino acids. Deletions cut 2 bases from V and 1 base from J, with 11 bases between. Germline CDR1 and CDR2: PRHDT and FYEKMQ (reference sequence). The CDR3 DNA reads as TGTGCCAGCAGCTTAAAAGAGACAGGGAACACTGAAGCTTTCTTT. As protein: CASSLKETGNTEAFF.

This chain uses TRBV19 with TRBJ1-5, with 7 bases identical to TRBD1. Trimming cost V 3 bases and J 7 bases; bases outside gene matches: 6. The CDR3 is made up of 14 amino acids. Germline-derived CDR1 and CDR2 are LNHDA and SQIVND (reference sequence). CDR3 nucleotides: TGTGCCAGTAGTATTTGGGACAGCGGACAGCCCCAGCATTTT. It translates to CASSIWDSGQPQHF.

The J gene is TRBJ1-1, the V gene TRBV5-1; the D is unclear. Trimming took off 5 bases at V and 0 bases at J, with 8 bases between the two ends. This CDR3 has 13 residues. CDR1 is SGHRS, CDR2 YFSETQ, per germline. DNA for the CDR3: TGCGCCAGCAGAATCATTGTGAACACTGAAGCTTTCTTT. Protein: CASRIIVNTEAFF. Complete variable domain (other parts from reference TRBV5-1 and TRBJ1-1): KAGVTQTPRYLIKTRGQQVTLSCSPISGHRSVSWYQQTPGQGLQFLFEYFSETQRNKGNFPGRFSGRQFSNSRSEMNVSTLELGDSALYLCASRIIVNTEAFFGQGTRLTVV.

This clone appeared once. The genes are TRBV7-2 and TRBJ1-1; 8 nucleotides align to TRBD1. J was trimmed by 3 bases and V by 3 bases; bases with no gene match: 12. CDR1 is SGHTA and CDR2 is FQGNSA in the germline V gene. This CDR3 has 17 residues. The CDR3 DNA is TGTGCCAGCAGCTTCTCAACCATTGGACAGGGCGACACTGAAGCTTTCTTT. It codes for CASSFSTIGQGDTEAFF.